This entry concerns a single TCR beta chain. Methods used by the authors: Nucleated cell number was recorded as an estimate derived from reference gene primer amplification. Using immunoSEQ multiplex PCR, the repertoire was profiled, and TCRdb retains in-frame clones only, with some absent. V, J and clone size reflect that table, while D and trimming were determined from the DNA. The sample includes about 110,000 clones, about 91% of them seen just once. These data come from a study of blood T cell repertoires in COVID-19. About the research overall: The samples span acute and convalescent COVID-19 from the United States, Italy and Spain. PBMCs, B-cell-depleted T cells, or T cells provided the cDNA or gDNA that made up the material.

This CDR3 comprises 16 residues. Germline V gene data show CDR1 as SGDLS and CDR2 as YYNGEE. Trimming at V came to 3 bases and at J to 3 bases, leaving 10 bases not matched to a gene. The source of this sequence is a woman aged 50 to 60 with active or convalescent COVID-19. The chain combines TRBV9 with TRBJ2-5, with 8 bases identical to TRBD2. Sequenced: peripheral blood. DNA for the CDR3: TGTGCCAGCAGCGCAGCGAGGGGGGGACTAGAAGAGACCCAGTACTTC. Translated: CASSAARGGLEETQYF. The variable domain in full, completed from reference TRBV9 and TRBJ2-5, reads DSGVTQTPKHLITATGQRVTLRCSPRSGDLSVYWYQQSLDQGLQFLIQYYNGEERAKGNILERFSAQQFPDLHSELNLSSLELGDSALYFCASSAARGGLEETQYFGPGTRLLVL.